What follows is one T cell receptor (beta chain) and its context. Its antigen is still unknown. Base quality data are lacking; no much larger clone is found one base away. Reading the label with the study, this specimen's treatment or condition is: 10-day PBMC culture with coronavirus spike peptide pools or control peptides (ViraFEST assay). To expand antigen-specific T cells with peptide pools and then pick out the expanded clonotypes through TCR sequencing, the study relied on the ViraFEST assay. The convalescent patients' positive SARS-CoV-2 PCR tests fell between March and December 2020, which was before the Alpha, Beta and Delta variants emerged in the United States. PBMCs were cultured at roughly 1.9 million per well in IMDM supplemented with roughly 5% human AB serum and 8.5 to 10 IU/ml IL-2, with roughly 10 ug/ml peptide pools added. Half of the culture medium was replaced with fresh IL-2-containing medium on days 3 and 7. After roughly 11 days of culture, CD4+ T cells were isolated by negative selection with the EasySep CD4+ T cell isolation kit. Ficoll-Paque Plus gradient centrifugation was used to isolate PBMCs from whole blood, and the isolated PBMCs were then either used fresh or cryopreserved at -140C. In general, triplicate wells were set up for every culture condition.

The sample belongs to a study of vaccination and CD4 T cells after COVID-19 (dated by TCRdb to between 2021 and 2024). Turning to the overall study: Convalescent patients had a positive SARS-CoV-2 result on nasal swab PCR, and of these patients, nine had mild disease and one had severe disease. In over 8 COVID-19 convalescent patients and a handful of infection-naive healthy vaccine recipients, the spike-specific CD4+ TCR repertoire before mRNA vaccination was compared with the repertoire after mRNA vaccination. Two doses of either the Pfizer-BioNTech BNT162b2 vaccine (n=8) or the Moderna mRNA-1273 vaccine (n=2) were administered to participants. Post-vaccine blood samples were taken a median of 72 days after the second vaccine dose, with a range of roughly 13 to 250 days. Post-COVID blood samples were collected from convalescent patients a median of around 96 days after diagnosis, with a range of roughly 30 to 161 days. The cultures were stimulated with overlapping spike peptide pools from SARS-CoV-2 and from the common cold coronaviruses HCoV-NL63, HCoV-OC43 and HCoV-229E. Six males and four females were included in the convalescent cohort, with two Hispanic individuals, seven Caucasians, two Asians and one multiracial person represented. Control cultures used a CEFX viral epitope pool as positive control, an HIV-1 Nef peptide pool as negative control, or no peptide.

The library was prepared using PCR. TCR sequencing of DNA from cultured CD4+ T cells used the Oncomine TCR Beta short-read assay at the Johns Hopkins FTIC core. The QIAamp micro DNA kit was used to extract genomic DNA from the cultured CD4+ T cells. Oncomine TCR Beta libraries made from cultured CD4+ T cells were pooled using unique dual indexes and sequenced on an Illumina iSeq 100. The published analysis was carried out like this. Non-productive sequences were removed, and CDR3s that did not start with C, did not end with F or W, or were shorter than 7 amino acids were discarded. Antigen-specific clonotypes were identified with the MANAFEST web application by comparing peptide-stimulated wells with reference and other culture wells. To be called positive, a clone needed an FDR below 0.05, an odds ratio above 5, and a productive frequency above 0.1% in at least two of three replicate wells. Cross-reactive clonotypes were defined as significantly expanded in both SARS-CoV-2 spike wells and at least one common cold coronavirus spike condition. CDR3 homology was assessed with Levenshtein distances (stringdist) and unrooted phylogenetic trees (ape) in R version 3.6.1. The public reads were reanalyzed by TCRdb: fastp trimming at Q25, MiXCR alignment, in-frame beta chains only. A single entry per CDR3 protein holds the most common genes and DNA from its merged rows. TCRdb's processing, not the study's, gives the V and J calls here. The sample table lists 12,000 or so distinct CDR3 sequences, about 47% of them with a count of one. Of the sample, roughly a third falls within the top ten clones.

V and J lose 4 bases and 8 bases, and a span of 8 bases separates them. Including the terminal cysteine and phenylalanine, the CDR3 comprises 11 residues. The read is trimmed to its CDR3 DNA, 33 bases read in frame from base 1. Study-wide findings and limitations: The study included relatively few convalescent patients and did not analyze early timepoints after natural infection. Of the vaccine-specific clones found in convalescent patients, nearly all (304 of 307) were mono-reactive for SARS-CoV-2 spike instead of being cross-reactive with common cold coronaviruses. The median count of SARS-CoV-2-reactive clonotypes went up from about 23 after infection to 38 after vaccination, although the change was not significant. In convalescent patients, a median roughly 86% of post-vaccine SARS-CoV-2-reactive clones were detected only after vaccination, suggesting vaccine-specific priming.

This TCR was recovered from a human donor who had recovered from COVID-19. The chain couples TRBV12-3 or TRBV12-4 to TRBJ1-2; the D gene cannot be named for sure. The sample comprised CD4+ T cells from blood, cultured in vitro. The CDR3 has the sequence CASSWGGGYTF. The DNA is TGTGCCAGCAGTTGGGGAGGAGGCTACACCTTC.